This TCR beta chain came from a study of shared clonotypes between healthy human individuals. The study, taken as a whole, reports: Sequencing of the sorted subsets was shown by rarefaction to be incomplete despite large depth. Measured sharing among donors was expected to vary with sequencing depth. Sharing across a few donors was seen in 5% to 5.5% of naive CD4 clonotypes.

Each cell subset's genomic DNA was divided evenly among several immunoSEQ plates. Libraries were prepared by immunoSEQ multiplex PCR; TCRdb keeps only in-frame clonotypes and omits some of them. Among 1.6 million or so clones listed, just under 99% were seen once. This clone was observed once. No antigen is known for it. Germline lookup yields CDR1 MNHEY and CDR2 SMNVEV (reference sequence). V was cut by 3 bases and J by 0 bases, with 9 bases left in between. The CDR3 covers 14 residues. This rearrangement joins TRBV27 to TRBJ2-7; D call uncertain. The sequencing sample was made of naive CD4+ T cells sorted from blood. The subset was: CD45RA+ positively selected. The source is a man aged 30-40 years in good health. CDR3 nucleotides: TGTGCCAGCAGTTTTCGGCGCATCTCCTACGAGCAGTACTTC. Protein: CASSFRRISYEQYF.